This T cell receptor beta chain was documented in a study of T cells in Graves' hyperthyroidism and ophthalmopathy. In its sample, this clonotype was seen a few times. Each diagnosis drew on symptoms, thyroxine, TRAb, thyroid ultrasound and orbital computed tomography findings. A roughly 9.3 ml volume of fresh peripheral blood provided the PBMCs. RNA transcripts served as the template for amplifying TCR beta CDR3 regions. TCR CDR3 underwent first-round RT-PCR with the HTBI primer set. Via MiXCR, TCRdb re-called the multiplex PCR reads, giving one row per CDR3 protein. The table shows approximately 300,000 distinct CDR3 sequences, with roughly 19% occurring only once. The sequencing input was blood. This receptor was identified in a man between 50 and 59 years old with Graves' ophthalmopathy.

The CDR3 bases are TGTGCCACCAGGGATATAGATACGCAGTATTTT. Translating it yields CATRDIDTQYF. The V gene is TRBV24-1, the J gene TRBJ2-3; D not resolved. The CDR3 runs 11 residues. Germline-derived CDR1 and CDR2 are KGHDR and SFDVKD. The V and J ends lost 7 bases and 5 bases respectively, with 6 bases between them.